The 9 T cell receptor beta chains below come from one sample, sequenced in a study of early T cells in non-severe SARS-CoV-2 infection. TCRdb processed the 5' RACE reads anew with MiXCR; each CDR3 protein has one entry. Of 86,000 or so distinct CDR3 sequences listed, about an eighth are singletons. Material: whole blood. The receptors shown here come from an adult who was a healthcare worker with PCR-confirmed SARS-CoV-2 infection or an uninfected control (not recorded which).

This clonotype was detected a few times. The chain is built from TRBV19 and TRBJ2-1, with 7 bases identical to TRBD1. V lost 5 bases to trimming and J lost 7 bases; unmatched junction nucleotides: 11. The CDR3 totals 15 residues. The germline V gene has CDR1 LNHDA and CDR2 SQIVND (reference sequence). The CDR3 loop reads CASSSQGSVGNEQFF. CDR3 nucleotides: TGTGCCAGTAGTTCACAGGGGTCGGTTGGGAATGAGCAGTTCTTC. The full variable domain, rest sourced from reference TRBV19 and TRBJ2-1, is DGGITQSPKYLFRKEGQNVTLSCEQNLNHDAMYWYRQDPGQGLRLIYYSQIVNDFQKGDIAEGYSVSREKKESFPLTVTSAQKNPTAFYLCASSSQGSVGNEQFFGPGTRLTVL.

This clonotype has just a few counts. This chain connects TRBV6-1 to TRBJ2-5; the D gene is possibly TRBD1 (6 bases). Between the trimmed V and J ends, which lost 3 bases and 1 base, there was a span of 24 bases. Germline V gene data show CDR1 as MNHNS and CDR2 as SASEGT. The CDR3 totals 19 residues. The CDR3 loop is CASSDQGQLAGFGQETQYF. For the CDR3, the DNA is TGTGCCAGCAGTGATCAGGGACAACTTGCGGGCTTCGGCCAAGAGACCCAGTACTTC.

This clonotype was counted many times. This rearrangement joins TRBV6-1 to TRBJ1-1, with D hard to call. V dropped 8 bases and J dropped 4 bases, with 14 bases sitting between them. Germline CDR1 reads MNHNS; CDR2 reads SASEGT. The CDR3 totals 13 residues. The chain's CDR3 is CASRPGVTTEAFF. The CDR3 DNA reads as TGTGCCAGCCGCCCCGGGGTCACCACTGAAGCTTTCTTT.

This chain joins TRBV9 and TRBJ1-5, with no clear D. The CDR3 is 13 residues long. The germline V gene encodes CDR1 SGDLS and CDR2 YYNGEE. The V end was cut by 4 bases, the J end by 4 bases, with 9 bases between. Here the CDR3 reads CASSIDKNQPQHF. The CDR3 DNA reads TGTGCCAGCAGCATCGACAAGAATCAGCCCCAGCATTTT.

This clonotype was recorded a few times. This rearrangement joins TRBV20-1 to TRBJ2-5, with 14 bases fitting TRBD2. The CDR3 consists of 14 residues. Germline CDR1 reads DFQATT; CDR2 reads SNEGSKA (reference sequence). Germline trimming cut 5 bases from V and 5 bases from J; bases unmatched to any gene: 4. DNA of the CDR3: TGCAGTGCTGAAAGGACTAGCGGGAGGGAGACCCAGTACTTC. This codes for CSAERTSGRETQYF.

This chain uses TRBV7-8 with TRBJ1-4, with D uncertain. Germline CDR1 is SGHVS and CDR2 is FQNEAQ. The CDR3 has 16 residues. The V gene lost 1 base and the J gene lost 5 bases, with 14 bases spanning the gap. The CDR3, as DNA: TGTGCCAGCAGCTTAGGTTTGACCGGCCCAAATGAAAAACTGTTTTTT. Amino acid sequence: CASSLGLTGPNEKLFF.

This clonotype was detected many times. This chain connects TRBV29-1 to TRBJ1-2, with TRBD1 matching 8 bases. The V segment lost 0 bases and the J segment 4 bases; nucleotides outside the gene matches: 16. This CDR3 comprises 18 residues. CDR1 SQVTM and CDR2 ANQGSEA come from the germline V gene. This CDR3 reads CSVEDLGYDRGGFYGYTF. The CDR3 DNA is TGCAGCGTTGAAGATCTGGGATACGACAGGGGAGGATTCTATGGCTACACCTTC.

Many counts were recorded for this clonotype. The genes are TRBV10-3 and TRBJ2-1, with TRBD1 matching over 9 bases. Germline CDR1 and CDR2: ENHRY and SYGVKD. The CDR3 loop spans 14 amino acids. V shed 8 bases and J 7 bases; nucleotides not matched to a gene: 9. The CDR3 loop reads CAIRAADRGNEQFF. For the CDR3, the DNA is TGTGCCATCCGGGCAGCGGACAGGGGAAATGAGCAGTTCTTC.

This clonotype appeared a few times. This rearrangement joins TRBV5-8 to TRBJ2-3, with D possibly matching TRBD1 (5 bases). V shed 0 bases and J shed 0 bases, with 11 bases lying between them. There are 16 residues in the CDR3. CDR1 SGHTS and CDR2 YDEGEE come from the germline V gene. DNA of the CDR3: TGTGCCAGCAGCTTGGAGGGGTTCACTAGCACAGATACGCAGTATTTT. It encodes CASSLEGFTSTDTQYF.